This T cell receptor beta chain was identified in a study of human T cells and chemical hapten exposure. Attachment of unique molecular identifiers to individual cDNA molecules was performed in the library. TCRdb re-called the reads through MiXCR, storing one row per CDR3 protein. Here the sample spans about 120,000 distinct CDR3 sequences, 8% to 9.5% being singletons. Whole blood that had not been fractionated was the source of extracted total RNA. This clonotype was obtained from a human donor in good health. Some clones in this sample may be carry-over from other donors' samples. Material: whole blood.

DNA of the CDR3: TGTGCCAGCAGCCCCTCGGGTCAAATGAACACTGAAGCTTTCTTT. This codes for CASSPSGQMNTEAFF. The chain recombines TRBV6-1 with TRBJ1-1; D is unclear. CDR3 length: 15 amino acids. V lost 6 bases to trimming and J lost 0 bases, with 14 bases between them. Germline V gene sequence: CDR1 MNHNS, CDR2 SASEGT.